This paragraph covers one TCR beta chain sequence. This clone has just a few counts. This receptor's antigen is unknown. No qualities accompany the bases; no much larger clone lies one base away. From cysteine to phenylalanine, the CDR3 is 14 amino acids long. Only the CDR3 portion is preserved as DNA: 42 bases, with reading frame beginning at the first base. Taken from the germline V gene, the CDR1 and CDR2 loops are ENHRY and SYGVKD. V sheds 7 bases and J sheds 6 bases, leaving 18 bases between their ends. The goal of deep resolution MiSeq sequencing was a depth between 1 in 1 million and 1 in 200,000 T cells, and coverage averaged 10x per clonotype. TCR beta libraries were generated with the immunoSEQ hsTCRB Kit. The paper's processing steps were these. The data were analyzed with ImmunoSEQ Analyzer and ImmunoSEQ Data Assistant, and V, D and J gene assignments followed IMGT definitions. Clonality, with values ranging from 0 to 1, was calculated as one minus the normalized Shannon entropy of productive rearrangement frequencies. Only overrepresented clonotypes making up at least 0.05% of the repertoire of each patient were included in the public clonotype analysis. About 13 age-matched healthy donor repertoires from immuneACCESS were used as controls for clonality. TCRdb carries this immuneACCESS record with in-frame sequences only. Its versions omit some clonotypes, under half of them owing to an unresolved V gene in the studies checked, with the rest unexplained. V and J calls and clone size come straight from that table; D and trimming were deduced from the DNA. Present in this sample are about 68,000 clones, 68% of which were seen just once. The top ten constitute around 5.8% of the sample.

The sample originates from a study of cytotoxic CD8 clonotypes in ibrutinib-treated CLL (dated by TCRdb to the early 2020s). As for the study more broadly: The cohort was composed of about 10 relapsed/refractory and about 15 treatment-naive patients; IGHV unmutated status was identified in around 17 patients. Of the 90 or so participants in the trial, roughly 25 had longitudinal samples available. Samples averaged 255,043 productive templates and 80,000 to 100,000 productive rearrangements. Response samples were taken after a median of 12 months on treatment, ranging from roughly 6 to 36 months. Patients were still on ibrutinib when every remission and progressive disease sample was collected. Partial responses were observed in 24 patients and complete responses in 2; after a median follow-up of 68 months, remission was maintained in about 15 patients and progression was observed in roughly twelve. Cryopreserved peripheral blood mononuclear cells were obtained before treatment, at response, and at either sustained remission or disease progression.

Results and caveats for the whole study, not just this receptor: Baseline clonality exceeded that of age-matched healthy donors and correlated strongly with circulating CD8+ T-cell counts. Lymph node repertoires were not examined, and the timing of sampling was not matched between patients in sustained remission and those whose disease progressed. Public clonotypes were rare and either shrank or stayed stable during treatment, and the rise in clonality at ibrutinib response reflected expansion of private clonotypes. At ibrutinib response clonality went up, during sustained remission it held steady, and at progression it dropped back toward baseline.

In light of the paper, this sample's time point label describes: about 11 months on ibrutinib. For TCR beta library preparation, roughly 2.1 micrograms of genomic DNA were isolated from cryopreserved PBMCs. Longitudinal blood samples from CLL patients on ibrutinib monotherapy underwent high-throughput TCR beta sequencing. The patients were enrolled in a single-center, open-label phase 2 trial of ibrutinib monotherapy. This receptor was taken from a human donor with chronic lymphocytic leukemia. Recombination joined TRBV10-3 with TRBJ1-2, with TRBD1 perhaps the D gene, on 6 matching bases. Sequenced material: PBMCs, taken after 12 months of ibrutinib treatment. The DNA sequence is as follows: TGTGCCATCAATTTTAAGGGGGATTTGGATGGCTACACCTTC. Translated, it gives CAINFKGDLDGYTF.